What follows describes a single TCR beta chain. TCRdb keeps only in-frame clones here, not all; method: immunoSEQ multiplex PCR. The table records 39,000 or so clones, about 89% of them present only once. This sample is part of a study of monozygotic twins with cystic fibrosis. This CDR3 contains 17 residues. V gave up 2 bases and J gave up 9 bases; unmatched junction bases: 11. Per the germline V gene, CDR1 is MRHNA and CDR2 is SNTAGT. Sequencing was carried out using blood. The TCR sequence derives from a boy between 2 and 10 years old with cystic fibrosis. The genes are TRBV6-4 and TRBJ1-6; 9 bases are a match to TRBD1. CDR3 loop: CASSDTNRQGGGSPLHF. In nucleotides, the CDR3 is TGTGCCAGCAGTGACACCAACAGACAGGGGGGTGGTTCACCCCTCCACTTT.